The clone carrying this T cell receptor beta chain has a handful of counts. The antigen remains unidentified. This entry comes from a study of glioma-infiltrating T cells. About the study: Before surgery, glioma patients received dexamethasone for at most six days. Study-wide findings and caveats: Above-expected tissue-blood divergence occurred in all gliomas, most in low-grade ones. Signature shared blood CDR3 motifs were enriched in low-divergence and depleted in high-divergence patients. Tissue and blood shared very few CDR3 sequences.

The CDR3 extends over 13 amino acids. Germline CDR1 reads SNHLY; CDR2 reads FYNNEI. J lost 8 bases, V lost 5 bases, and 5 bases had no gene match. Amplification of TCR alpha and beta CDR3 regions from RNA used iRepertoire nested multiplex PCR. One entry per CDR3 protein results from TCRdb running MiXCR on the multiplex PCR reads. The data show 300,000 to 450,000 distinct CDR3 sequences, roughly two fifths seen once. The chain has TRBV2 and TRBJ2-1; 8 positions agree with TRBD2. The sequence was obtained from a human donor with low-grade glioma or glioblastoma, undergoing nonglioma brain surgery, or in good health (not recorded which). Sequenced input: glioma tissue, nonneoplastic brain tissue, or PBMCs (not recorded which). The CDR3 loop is CASSREGAHEQFF. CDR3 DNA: TGTGCCAGCAGTCGGGAGGGAGCCCATGAGCAGTTCTTC.